This T cell receptor beta chain was retrieved from a study of shared clonotypes between healthy human individuals. Study results and limitations: Only blood was sampled, and tissue TCR repertoires likely differ from blood ones.

The data were produced by immunoSEQ multiplex PCR, yet TCRdb's version contains in-frame clones alone and is incomplete. The sample contains some 1.4 million clones, about 96% of which appear only once. Concerning this clone: Its antigen is unidentified.

J lost 5 bases, V lost 1 base, and 11 bases had no gene match. The CDR3 runs 17 residues. The germline CDR1 and CDR2 sequences are SGDLS and YYNGEE. This sequence joins TRBV9 and TRBJ2-3; 9 nucleotides agree with TRBD2. Sequencing used naive CD4+ T cells sorted from blood. Subset: CD45RA+ positively selected. The sequence derives from a man between 25 and 39 years old in good health. The CDR3: CASSVTYSGSGKDTQYF. The CDR3 DNA reads as TGTGCCAGCAGCGTAACATATAGCGGGAGTGGAAAAGATACGCAGTATTTT.